This is a list of T cell receptor beta chains from one sample in a study of blood T cell repertoires in COVID-19. TCRdb's table, derived via immunoSEQ multiplex PCR, lists solely in-frame clones and lacks some. Here the sample spans fewer than 200,000 clones, around 82% being singletons. Sequenced: peripheral blood. These receptors were obtained from a woman aged 40 to 49 with COVID-19, enrolled during active disease. Each CDR3 is given with its conserved first and last residue. A D gene is named only where the DNA matches it firmly. Clone size is given for some rows only: seen once, a few or many times, or a class if the clone is expanded.

len	abundance	v_gene	j_gene	d_gene	CDR3nt	CDR3aa
13	.	TRBV2	TRBJ1-1	TRBD1	TGTGCCAGCAGGGATGACAGGGGCACTGAAGCTTTCTTT	CASRDDRGTEAFF
14	medium-sized	TRBV19	TRBJ2-2	.	TGTGCCAGTACCAACCCCCCAGGGTTCGGGGAGCTGTTTTTT	CASTNPPGFGELFF
19	.	TRBV19	TRBJ2-6	TRBD2	TGTGCCAGTAGTTGGGATGGGCAGGGAGGGCCCTCTGGGGCCAACGTCCTGACTTTC	CASSWDGQGGPSGANVLTF
16	few	TRBV2	TRBJ2-7	TRBD1	TGTGCCAGCAGAAGGGGTCCGGGACAGGGTTCCTACGAGCAGTACTTC	CASRRGPGQGSYEQYF
14	.	TRBV7-9	TRBJ1-1	TRBD1	TGTGCCAGCAGCTTAATTATCGGGACAGCCGAAGCTTTCTTT	CASSLIIGTAEAFF
17	few	TRBV19	TRBJ2-1	TRBD2	TGTGCCAGTAGTATAGGATTTAGCGGGGGGTCTAGAAATGAGCAGTTCTTC	CASSIGFSGGSRNEQFF
15	.	TRBV6-5	TRBJ1-1	TRBD1	TGTGCCAGCGAAGACAGGGGTCTCATGAACACTGAAGCTTTCTTT	CASEDRGLMNTEAFF
17	.	TRBV12-5	TRBJ2-1	TRBD2	TGTGCTAGTGGAAATCGACTAGCGGGGGGGGGTTACAATGAGCAGTTCTTC	CASGNRLAGGGYNEQFF
15	.	TRBV5-6	TRBJ1-2	.	TGTGCCAGCAGCTCTCGAGGGGGTACTTATTATGGCTACACCTTC	CASSSRGGTYYGYTF
16	.	TRBV28	TRBJ2-1	TRBD1	TGTGCCAGCAGTTTGATAACCGGGACAGGGGCAAATGAGCAGTTCTTC	CASSLITGTGANEQFF
13	.	TRBV28	TRBJ1-1	.	TGTGCCAGCAGTTTATTAGCGAACACTGAAGCTTTCTTT	CASSLLANTEAFF
13	few	TRBV28	TRBJ2-7	.	TGTGCCAGCAGTTCCAGCCCAGGCTACGAGCAGTACTTC	CASSSSPGYEQYF
18	.	TRBV4-2	TRBJ2-1	TRBD2	TGTGCCAGCAGCCAAGGGGGCGGCGGGGGGGCTCTACACAATGAGCAGTTCTTC	CASSQGGGGGALHNEQFF
13	.	TRBV3-1/TRBV3-2	TRBJ1-1	.	TGTGCCAGCAGCCAAGGCAGGAACACTGAAGCTTTCTTT	CASSQGRNTEAFF
13	.	TRBV11-2	TRBJ1-4	.	TGTGCCAGCTGGGGGGGGAGAGGTGAAAAACTGTTTTTT	CASWGGRGEKLFF
16	.	TRBV18	TRBJ1-1	.	TGTGCCAGCTCACCCGGACAGCCAAGGGGGAACACTGAAGCTTTCTTT	CASSPGQPRGNTEAFF
16	.	TRBV10-2	TRBJ2-6	.	TGCGCCAGCAGTTTTGGGGAGTACCCTGGGGCCAACGTCCTGACTTTC	CASSFGEYPGANVLTF
15	.	TRBV5-5	TRBJ2-5	TRBD1	TGTGCCAGCAGATGGGACAGGGACGGAGTCGAGACCCAGTACTTC	CASRWDRDGVETQYF
13	.	TRBV5-8	TRBJ2-1	.	TGTGCCAGCAGCTTGGACAGTTCCAATGAGCAGTTCTTC	CASSLDSSNEQFF
16	once	TRBV29-1	TRBJ1-2	TRBD1	TGCAGCGTTGAAGAGGGGGACAGCCCGAGTAACTATGGCTACACCTTC	CSVEEGDSPSNYGYTF
15	.	TRBV7-9	TRBJ2-5	TRBD2	TGTGCCAGCAGCTTAACAGCGGGACTTAAAGAGACCCAGTACTTC	CASSLTAGLKETQYF
17	large	TRBV9	TRBJ2-1	.	TGTGCCAGCAGCGGGCCCTTTACGGGCAAGGGGAACAATGAGCAGTTCTTC	CASSGPFTGKGNNEQFF
13	once	TRBV7-9	TRBJ2-3	.	TGTGCCAGCTCACAGGGCGTAACAGATACGCAGTATTTT	CASSQGVTDTQYF
19	.	TRBV9	TRBJ2-3	TRBD2	TGTGCCAGCAGCGTAGAAGGGACTAGCGGGGAGTCTAGCACAGATACGCAGTATTTT	CASSVEGTSGESSTDTQYF
15	.	TRBV6-4	TRBJ2-3	TRBD2	TGTGCCAGCAGTATTAGCGGGGAAGGCACAGATACGCAGTATTTT	CASSISGEGTDTQYF
13	.	TRBV12-3/TRBV12-4	TRBJ2-3	.	TGTGCCAGCAGTACAGGGGAGGAAGATACGCAGTATTTT	CASSTGEEDTQYF